One sample yielded the 5 T cell receptor beta chains listed below, sequenced in a study of long-term antiretroviral therapy in people with HIV. The libraries were made with immunoSEQ v3.0 at survey level. Clones were read by immunoSEQ multiplex PCR, and TCRdb kept only the in-frame ones, dropping some. The sample includes 30,000 to 35,000 clones, under 90% of them seen just once. The specimen was unsorted PBMCs, collected 0.4 years before starting antiretroviral therapy. These receptor sequences come from a man younger than 30 with HIV.

In its sample, this clone was seen once. This rearrangement joins TRBV11-2 to TRBJ2-2, with D tentatively TRBD2 (6 bases). Trimming stripped 4 bases from V and 7 bases from J, with 28 bases between. The CDR3 contains 19 residues. Germline CDR1 is SGHAT and CDR2 is FQNNGV. The CDR3 DNA follows: TGTGCCAGCAGCTCCCTCAAAAGGTCGTCGGCAGGGCGGGACGGGGAGCTGTTTTTT. Translation: CASSSLKRSSAGRDGELFF. The entire variable domain, with the rest obtained from reference TRBV11-2 and TRBJ2-2, is as follows: EAGVAQSPRYKIIEKRQSVAFWCNPISGHATLYWYQQILGQGPKLLIQFQNNGVVDDSQLPKDRFSAERLKGVDSTLKIQPAKLEDSAVYLCASSSLKRSSAGRDGELFFGEGSRLTVL.

The chain combines TRBV6-6 with TRBJ1-1; perhaps TRBD1 as D (6 bases). Germline CDR1 and CDR2: MNHNY and SVGAGI (reference sequence). The germline V and J ends were trimmed by 0 bases and 5 bases, with 13 bases remaining between them. The CDR3 has 15 residues. CDR3 residues: CASSYSGDTLTEAFF. The CDR3, as DNA: TGTGCCAGCAGTTACTCGGGGGACACTTTGACTGAAGCTTTCTTT.

The chain couples TRBV28 to TRBJ2-2; no clear D gene. The V and J ends lost 3 bases and 5 bases respectively, with 10 bases between them. The CDR3 has 14 residues. Germline V gives CDR1 MDHEN, CDR2 SYDVKM. The DNA for the CDR3 is TGTGCCAGCAGTTTGATCGGTGGTACCGGGGAGCTGTTTTTT. Its translation: CASSLIGGTGELFF.

Note on this clone: Different DNA sequences within this sample yield the same CDR3. Here the CDR3 reads CASSPIPSTSSYNSPLHF. The CDR3, as DNA: TGTGCCAGCTCACCTATCCCCAGTACGAGCTCCTATAATTCACCCCTCCACTTT. The chain joins TRBV18 to TRBJ1-6; D remains unclear. V was trimmed by 3 bases and J by 0 bases, leaving 15 bases between them. The germline CDR1 and CDR2 sequences are KGHSH and LQKENI. The CDR3 totals 18 residues.

The V and J genes are TRBV9 and TRBJ2-3; 8 bases agree with TRBD1. This CDR3 region has 15 residues. With 0 bases clipped from V and 4 bases from J, the junction kept 4 bases outside the gene matches. Germline assignment: CDR1 SGDLS and CDR2 YYNGEE. The CDR3 DNA is TGTGCCAGCAGCGTAGGGACAGGGAATTCAGATACGCAGTATTTT. Amino acids: CASSVGTGNSDTQYF. The whole variable domain, remainder taken from reference TRBV9 and TRBJ2-3, is DSGVTQTPKHLITATGQRVTLRCSPRSGDLSVYWYQQSLDQGLQFLIQYYNGEERAKGNILERFSAQQFPDLHSELNLSSLELGDSALYFCASSVGTGNSDTQYFGPGTRLTVL.